This T cell receptor beta chain stems from a study of cytomegalovirus exposure and HLA in healthy donors (dated by TCRdb to about 2017). Background on the whole study: According to a later analysis, one platform produced both the 110 or so validation repertoires and the roughly 640 repertoires of the first cohort. The aim of the study was to test whether cataloging public T cell receptors could identify signatures of past pathogen exposure. Besides the first cohort of hundreds of subjects, a separate validation cohort made up of 120 different subjects was used. To predict cytomegalovirus infection status, the study combined high-throughput TCR immunosequencing, statistical association of individual TCRs with disease status, and machine learning. On the study overall, not on this receptor specifically: In a later analysis, TCRs clustered in the first cohort were found to also tend to co-occur in the roughly 120 validation repertoires, with approximately 95% of cluster scores above 0. In both the original and validation cohorts, the classifier was reported to diagnose cytomegalovirus status with high specificity and sensitivity. According to the authors, the approach could potentially be generalized to other disease states and immunological phenotypes. A total of 150 to 200 TCR beta chains were listed by the study as associated with cytomegalovirus. In vitro tests confirmed that three of the cytomegalovirus-associated TCR beta chains recognize cytomegalovirus antigens. A later analysis had no HLA typing for the validation cohort, so co-occurrence there was scored across all 130 or so repertoires. While some public TCRs were present in many individuals, most TCR sequences turned up only very rarely across donors.

Turning to this clone: Its antigen has not been determined. Qualities for individual bases were not recorded, and no much larger clone is one base off.

The donors were included in the validation cohort of some 120 subjects, a group kept apart from the roughly 730-subject first cohort. Via the germline V gene, CDR1 is SGHTA and CDR2 FQGNSA. The CDR3 numbers 16 residues from cysteine through phenylalanine. Only the CDR3 part of the read is kept: 48 bases, read in frame from the first base. At the junction V is shortened by 5 bases and J by 0 bases, with 16 bases in between. Receptor amplification or capture employed the immunoSEQ multiplex PCR assay. As for the original processing: A statistical classification framework was developed to diagnose cytomegalovirus status using the catalog of TCR beta chain sequences. In TCRdb, the immuneACCESS table is reduced to in-frame sequences with V and J assigned. These tables do not hold every clone; where another copy was compared, an unresolved V gene accounts for under half, and the others remain unexplained. V and J calls and clone size are given by that table; D and trimming were obtained from the DNA. This sample gives approximately 100,000 clones in total; 87% of them show up just once. The ten largest make up 3.9% of the sample.

This clonotype originated in a woman aged 25 to 39 in good health and CMV-seronegative. The specimen sequenced was PBMCs. This chain is built from TRBV7-2 and TRBJ1-2, with no D gene named confidently. The DNA sequence reads TGTGCCAGCAGCCCAGGTGGTGGCGGGGCTAACTATGGCTACACCTTC. Its translation is CASSPGGGGANYGYTF.